Listed here are 29 T cell receptor beta chains from one sample, sequenced in a study of long-term antiretroviral therapy in people with HIV (dated by TCRdb to 2021 to 2024). The immunoSEQ hsTCRB v3.0 assay was used at survey level resolution to sequence the TRB variable region. As stored in TCRdb, this immuneACCESS dataset retains in-frame rearrangements with V and J assigned. A fraction of the clones does not appear; measured against another copy, unresolved V genes explain less than half of the discrepancy, and the remainder lacks a known reason. The sample table records 20,000 to 25,000 clones; around 81% of these occur just once. Jointly, the top ten make up approximately 12% of the sample. The sample here was unsorted PBMCs, taken 0.1 years before starting antiretroviral therapy. These receptor sequences come from a middle-aged man with HIV.

This clone was found a few times. This chain connects TRBV2 to TRBJ2-7, with 9 nucleotides matching TRBD1. Germline V gene sequence: CDR1 SNHLY, CDR2 FYNNEI. The junction had 4 bases not matched to a gene; V was cut back by 6 bases and J by 4 bases. This CDR3 contains 13 residues. The CDR3 here is CASRETGGYEQYF. The CDR3 nucleotides read TGTGCCAGCAGGGAGACAGGGGGATACGAGCAGTACTTC.

The gene calls are TRBV4-1 and TRBJ2-5; D is unresolved. Germline V gene data show CDR1 as MGHRA and CDR2 as YSYEKL. The CDR3 is made up of 13 amino acids. V lost 1 base, J lost 1 base, and 4 bases lay in between. This CDR3 reads CASSQAPQETQYF. The CDR3 DNA sequence: TGCGCCAGCAGCCAAGCGCCCCAAGAGACCCAGTACTTC.

The chain links TRBV6-5 to TRBJ2-7; D is unclear. V was clipped by 2 bases and J by 9 bases, with 14 bases between them. CDR1 is MNHEY, CDR2 SVGAGI, per germline. The CDR3 runs 13 residues. The CDR3 loop reads CASSYDSGSVQYF. The CDR3 DNA sequence: TGTGCCAGCAGTTACGATTCCGGTTCCGTGCAGTACTTC.

The rearrangement uses TRBV5-1 and TRBJ2-1; D ambiguous. The CDR3 is made up of 13 amino acids. V shed 3 bases and J shed 5 bases, with 9 bases lying between them. Looked up from germline, CDR1 is SGHRS and CDR2 is YFSETQ. The CDR3 region is CASSSRVDNEQFF. Here the CDR3 DNA reads TGCGCCAGCAGCTCGCGAGTTGACAATGAGCAGTTCTTC.

The sample holds a few counts of this clone. The chain uses TRBV2 and TRBJ2-7; D is undetermined. Germline values: CDR1 SNHLY, CDR2 FYNNEI. CDR3 size: 13 residues. V lost 3 bases, J lost 3 bases, and 9 bases lay in between. This chain's CDR3 is CASSEALGYEQYF. DNA for the CDR3: TGTGCCAGCAGTGAGGCACTCGGCTACGAGCAGTACTTC.

The V and J genes are TRBV28 and TRBJ2-5; 9 bases are shared with TRBD1. The germline CDR1 and CDR2 sequences are MDHEN and SYDVKM. J gave up 3 bases and V 7 bases, and 9 bases lay outside the gene matches. The CDR3 totals 15 residues. The CDR3 loop is CASNPPGTGKETQYF. CDR3 coding DNA: TGTGCCAGCAATCCCCCCGGGACAGGGAAAGAGACCCAGTACTTC.

CDR3 region: CASSPGGGGPSLYEQYF. CDR3 nucleotides: TGTGCCAGCAGTCCTGGGGGAGGGGGCCCAAGCCTTTACGAGCAGTACTTC. The chain joins TRBV28 to TRBJ2-7; D possibly matches TRBD1 or TRBD2 (7 bases each). The germline V and J ends were trimmed by 5 bases and 4 bases, with 24 bases remaining between them. The germline gives CDR1 MDHEN, CDR2 SYDVKM. CDR3 length: 17 amino acids.

This chain connects TRBV5-6 to TRBJ1-5; D perhaps matches TRBD1 (5 bases). This CDR3 is built from 15 residues. The V gene's germline CDR1 is SGHDT and CDR2 YYEEEE. V was trimmed by 4 bases and J by 4 bases, leaving 15 bases between them. The CDR3 DNA is TGTGCCAGCAGCACACGACAGAGTAGGAATCAGCCCCAGCATTTT. The encoded protein is CASSTRQSRNQPQHF.

The J gene is TRBJ1-2, the V gene TRBV18, with 10 bases lining up with TRBD1. J gave up 7 bases and V 3 bases, and 5 bases lay outside the gene matches. This CDR3 contains 14 residues. Germline CDR1 KGHSH, CDR2 LQKENI. This CDR3 reads CASSPDRGQRGYTF. The CDR3 nucleotides read TGTGCCAGCTCACCTGACAGGGGGCAGCGTGGCTACACCTTC. The whole variable domain, remainder taken from reference TRBV18 and TRBJ1-2, is NAGVMQNPRHLVRRRGQEARLRCSPMKGHSHVYWYRQLPEEGLKFMVYLQKENIIDESGMPKERFSAEFPKEGPSILRIQQVVRGDSAAYFCASSPDRGQRGYTFGSGTRLTVV.

The chain links TRBV13 to TRBJ2-5, with 9 positions matching TRBD2. The V and J ends lost 0 bases and 5 bases, in that order; junction bases with no gene match: 4. CDR1 is PRHDT, CDR2 FYEKMQ, per germline (reference sequence). This CDR3 is built from 15 residues. As DNA, the CDR3 is TGTGCCAGCAGCTTAGGCAGGCGGGAGGGGGAGACCCAGTACTTC. It specifies CASSLGRREGETQYF.

The gene calls are TRBV7-9 and TRBJ2-1, with TRBD2 identical over 11 bases. V gave up 5 bases and J gave up 6 bases; unmatched junction bases: 3. The V gene's germline CDR1 is SEHNR and CDR2 FQNEAQ (reference sequence). CDR3 size: 14 residues. The CDR3 sequence is CASSPGLAVNEQFF. CDR3 nucleotides: TGTGCCAGCAGCCCGGGACTAGCGGTCAATGAGCAGTTCTTC.

The chain couples TRBV2 to TRBJ1-1; 9 bases agree with TRBD1. Trimming cost V 5 bases and J 5 bases; bases outside gene matches: 6. Germline lookup yields CDR1 SNHLY and CDR2 FYNNEI. The CDR3 covers 14 residues. The CDR3 is CASSFTGGRTEAFF. CDR3 DNA: TGTGCCAGCAGTTTTACAGGGGGCAGGACTGAAGCTTTCTTT.

This clone was recorded only once. The gene calls are TRBV30 and TRBJ2-3; unclear D gene. The CDR3 length is 12 residues. CDR1 and CDR2 from the germline V gene are GTSNPN and SVGIG (reference sequence). V lost 5 bases and J lost 8, with 14 bases in between. DNA of the CDR3: TGTGCCTGGGGCTTCGGTAGAGGTACGCAGTATTTT. It yields the protein CAWGFGRGTQYF.

The chain links TRBV27 to TRBJ2-3; TRBD1 agrees at 10 bases. Germline CDR1 MNHEY, CDR2 SMNVEV (reference sequence). Unmatched junction bases numbered 7, after V lost 5 bases and J lost 5 bases. The CDR3 covers 15 residues. The CDR3 DNA sequence: TGTGCCAGCAGTCTCGGGACAGGGGCCGTAGATACGCAGTATTTT. It codes for CASSLGTGAVDTQYF.

The J gene is TRBJ1-6, the V gene TRBV5-4, with D possibly matching TRBD1 (6 bases). Germline V gives CDR1 SGHNT, CDR2 YYREEE (reference sequence). V lost 4 bases and J 9 bases, leaving 20 bases between the germline ends. The CDR3 sequence is 16 residues long. CDR3 region: CASSGAPGQATSPLHF. In DNA form, the CDR3 reads TGTGCCAGCAGCGGAGCTCCGGGACAAGCAACTTCACCCCTCCACTTT.

The sample holds a few counts of this clone. The chain joins TRBV25-1 to TRBJ2-5; 7 positions match TRBD1. V shed 5 bases, J shed 5 bases, and the junction held 8 bases outside the gene matches. This CDR3 contains 14 residues. Per the germline V gene, CDR1 is MGHDK and CDR2 is SYGVNS. Written as DNA, the CDR3 is TGTGCCAGCAGTCCCCAGGGGGTGGTGGAGACCCAGTACTTC. Translating gives CASSPQGVVETQYF.

The V gene is TRBV5-4, the J gene TRBJ2-1; TRBD1 matches 9 bases. The length of the CDR3 is 15 residues. Trimming cost V 0 bases and J 8 bases; bases outside gene matches: 6. Germline V CDR1 and CDR2: SGHNT, YYREEE (reference sequence). The CDR3 region has the DNA TGTGCCAGCAGCTTGGGGACAGGGGTAGGCGATGAGCAGTTCTTC. It yields the protein CASSLGTGVGDEQFF.

The V call is TRBV4-3, the J call TRBJ1-2, with 9 bases matching TRBD1. Looked up from germline, CDR1 is LGHNA and CDR2 is YSLEER. The V segment lost 3 bases and the J segment 3 bases; nucleotides outside the gene matches: 5. The CDR3 is 15 amino acids. This chain's CDR3 is CASSQDRGSHYGYTF. CDR3 in DNA: TGCGCCAGCAGCCAGGACAGGGGTTCGCACTATGGCTACACCTTC.

The rearrangement uses TRBV2 and TRBJ1-1, with TRBD1 matching over 10 bases. With 4 bases clipped from V and 0 bases from J, the junction kept 2 bases outside the gene matches. CDR1 is SNHLY and CDR2 is FYNNEI in the germline V gene. The CDR3 consists of 15 residues. The CDR3 spells CASSGTGGVNTEAFF. The CDR3 DNA reads TGTGCCAGCAGTGGGACAGGGGGGGTGAACACTGAAGCTTTCTTT. The whole variable domain, filled in from reference TRBV2 and TRBJ1-1, reads EPEVTQTPSHQVTQMGQEVILRCVPISNHLYFYWYRQILGQKVEFLVSFYNNEISEKSEIFDDQFSVERPDGSNFTLKIRSTKLEDSAMYFCASSGTGGVNTEAFFGQGTRLTVV.

The chain joins TRBV19 to TRBJ2-6, with a weak D call TRBD1 (6 bases). V was cut by 4 bases and J by 1 base, with 8 bases left in between. The CDR3 consists of 15 residues. Germline CDR1 reads LNHDA; CDR2 reads SQIVND (reference sequence). The CDR3 region is CASSTGASGANVLTF. CDR3 DNA: TGTGCCAGTAGTACAGGGGCTTCTGGGGCCAACGTCCTGACTTTC. Drawing the rest from reference TRBV19 and TRBJ2-6, the complete variable domain is DGGITQSPKYLFRKEGQNVTLSCEQNLNHDAMYWYRQDPGQGLRLIYYSQIVNDFQKGDIAEGYSVSREKKESFPLTVTSAQKNPTAFYLCASSTGASGANVLTFGAGSRLTVL.

This clone was found a few times. This rearrangement joins TRBV28 to TRBJ1-3; the D is unclear. The germline V gene has CDR1 MDHEN and CDR2 SYDVKM. The CDR3 runs 15 residues. V was shortened by 6 bases and J by 0 bases, with 12 bases between the two germline ends. The CDR3 protein is CASSFTGISGNTIYF. Here the CDR3 DNA reads TGTGCCAGCAGCTTTACGGGGATCTCTGGAAACACCATATATTTT.

CDR3 region: CASSIGRNSGNTIYF. CDR3 DNA: TGTGCCAGTAGTATAGGACGGAACTCTGGAAACACCATATATTTT. The chain uses TRBV19 and TRBJ1-3; D not resolved. V lost 1 base and J lost 0, with 7 bases in between. This CDR3 is built from 15 residues. Germline V gene data show CDR1 as LNHDA and CDR2 as SQIVND (reference sequence).

The chain joins TRBV19 to TRBJ2-2, with a tentative D call TRBD1 (6 bases). Per the germline V gene, CDR1 is LNHDA and CDR2 is SQIVND (reference sequence). The CDR3 covers 16 residues. Trimming took off 3 bases at V and 4 bases at J, with 15 bases between the two ends. The CDR3 nucleotides are TGTGCCAGTAGTATGGGTTCGGCAGGGGCCACCGGGGAGCTGTTTTTT. This translates into CASSMGSAGATGELFF.

The chain has TRBV18 and TRBJ1-1, with 10 bases lining up with TRBD1. The CDR3 totals 13 residues. With V trimmed by 5 bases and J by 7 bases, 4 bases remained unmatched. Germline CDR1 and CDR2: KGHSH and LQKENI. CDR3 DNA sequence: TGTGCCAGCTCAAGCCGGGACAGGGGTGAAGCTTTCTTT. It translates to CASSSRDRGEAFF.

The gene calls are TRBV21-1 and TRBJ2-7; TRBD1 is taken as the D call from the table, unchecked against the DNA. TRBV21-1 is termed a pseudogene. The CDR3 sequence is 12 residues long. The CDR3 spells CASTDRSYEQYF. The CDR3 nucleotides are TGTGCCAGCACAGACAGGTCCTACGAGCAGTACTTC.

The V and J genes are TRBV4-2 and TRBJ2-2; D is unclear. Germline V gene sequence: CDR1 LGHNA, CDR2 YNFKEQ. The CDR3 is 14 amino acids. Trimming removed 1 base from V and 1 base from J, with 4 bases in between. The CDR3 region has the DNA TGTGCCAGCAGCCAAGCACGGAACACCGGGGAGCTGTTTTTT. It translates to CASSQARNTGELFF.

The chain joins TRBV4-3 to TRBJ2-2; D not resolved. The CDR3 is made up of 14 amino acids. Trimming pared 2 bases from V and 2 bases from J, leaving 6 bases between. Germline values: CDR1 LGHNA, CDR2 YSLEER. CDR3 in DNA: TGCGCCAGCAGCCAACCTCCCAACACCGGGGAGCTGTTTTTT. This encodes CASSQPPNTGELFF.

J is TRBJ1-2 and V is TRBV28; TRBD1 agrees at 9 bases. V was pared by 5 bases and J by 8 bases, with 15 bases of the junction left unmatched. The CDR3 consists of 16 residues. Germline V gene data show CDR1 as MDHEN and CDR2 as SYDVKM. As DNA, the CDR3 is TGTGCCAGCAGTGTCCAAGCGTGGGGACAGGGAAGAGGCTACACCTTC. This gives the protein CASSVQAWGQGRGYTF.

The J gene is TRBJ2-7, the V gene TRBV21-1; the DNA was not used to check the table's D call, TRBD1. TRBV21-1 is described as a pseudogene. The CDR3 runs 14 residues. The CDR3 protein is CASSKRGQEYEQYF. The DNA for the CDR3 is TGTGCCAGCAGCAAAAGGGGACAGGAATACGAGCAGTACTTC.